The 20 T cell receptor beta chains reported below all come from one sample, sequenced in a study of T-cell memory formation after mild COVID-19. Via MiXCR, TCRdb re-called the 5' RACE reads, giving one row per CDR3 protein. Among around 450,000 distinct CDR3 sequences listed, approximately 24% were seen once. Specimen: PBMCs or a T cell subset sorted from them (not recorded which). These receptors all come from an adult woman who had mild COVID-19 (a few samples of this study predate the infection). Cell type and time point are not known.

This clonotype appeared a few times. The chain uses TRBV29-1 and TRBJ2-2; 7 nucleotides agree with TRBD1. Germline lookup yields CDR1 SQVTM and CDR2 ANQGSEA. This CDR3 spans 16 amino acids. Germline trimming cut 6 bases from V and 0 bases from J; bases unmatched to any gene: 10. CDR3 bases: TGCAGCGTGGTTACAGGGGTAGGGTCGAACACCGGGGAGCTGTTTTTT. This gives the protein CSVVTGVGSNTGELFF.

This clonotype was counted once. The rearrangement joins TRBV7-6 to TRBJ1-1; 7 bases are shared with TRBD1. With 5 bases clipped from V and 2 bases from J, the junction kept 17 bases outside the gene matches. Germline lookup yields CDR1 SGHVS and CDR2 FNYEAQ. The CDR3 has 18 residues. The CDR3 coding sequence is TGTGCCAGCAGCCCTAGTGGTGGGGGACAGTCCTTCAACACTGAAGCTTTCTTT. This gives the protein CASSPSGGGQSFNTEAFF. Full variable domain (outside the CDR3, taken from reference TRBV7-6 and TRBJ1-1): GAGVSQSPRYKVTKRGQDVALRCDPISGHVSLYWYRQALGQGPEFLTYFNYEAQQDKSGLPNDRFSAERPEGSISTLTIQRTEQRDSAMYRCASSPSGGGQSFNTEAFFGQGTRLTVV.

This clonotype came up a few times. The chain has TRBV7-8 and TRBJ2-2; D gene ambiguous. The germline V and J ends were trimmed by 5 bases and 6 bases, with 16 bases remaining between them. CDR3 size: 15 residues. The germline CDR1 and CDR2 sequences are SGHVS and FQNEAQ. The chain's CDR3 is CASSRWRHSAGELFF. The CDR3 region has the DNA TGTGCCAGCAGCCGTTGGCGTCACAGCGCCGGGGAGCTGTTTTTT.

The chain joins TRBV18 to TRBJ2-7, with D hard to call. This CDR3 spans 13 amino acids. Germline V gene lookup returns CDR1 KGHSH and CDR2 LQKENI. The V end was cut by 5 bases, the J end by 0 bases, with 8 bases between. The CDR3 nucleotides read TGTGCCAGCTCAGAAGGAAGCTCCTACGAGCAGTACTTC. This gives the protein CASSEGSSYEQYF.

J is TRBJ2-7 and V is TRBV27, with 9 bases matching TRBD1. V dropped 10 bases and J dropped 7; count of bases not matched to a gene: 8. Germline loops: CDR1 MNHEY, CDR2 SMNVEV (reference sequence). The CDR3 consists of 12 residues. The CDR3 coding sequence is TGTGCCACAGGGACAGGGTGGTTAGAGCAGTACTTC. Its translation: CATGTGWLEQYF.

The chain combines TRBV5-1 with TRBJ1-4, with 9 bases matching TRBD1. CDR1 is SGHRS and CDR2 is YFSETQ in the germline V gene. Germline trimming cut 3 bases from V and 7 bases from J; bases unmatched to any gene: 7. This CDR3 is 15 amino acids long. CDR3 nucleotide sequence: TGCGCCAGCAGCTCGGCGGGACAGGGAAGTGAAAAACTGTTTTTT. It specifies CASSSAGQGSEKLFF.

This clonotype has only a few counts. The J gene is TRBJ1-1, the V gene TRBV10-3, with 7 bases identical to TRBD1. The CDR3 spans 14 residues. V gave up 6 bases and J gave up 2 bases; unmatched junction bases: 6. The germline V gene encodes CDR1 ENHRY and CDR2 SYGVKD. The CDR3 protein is CAISQGGVNTEAFF. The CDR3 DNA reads TGTGCCATCAGCCAGGGGGGGGTTAACACTGAAGCTTTCTTT.

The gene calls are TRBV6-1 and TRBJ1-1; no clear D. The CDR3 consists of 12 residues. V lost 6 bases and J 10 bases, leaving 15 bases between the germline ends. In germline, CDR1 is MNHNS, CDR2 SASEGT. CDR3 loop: CASSLERRGAFF. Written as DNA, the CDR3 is TGTGCCAGCAGCCTCGAGAGGCGAGGAGCTTTCTTT.

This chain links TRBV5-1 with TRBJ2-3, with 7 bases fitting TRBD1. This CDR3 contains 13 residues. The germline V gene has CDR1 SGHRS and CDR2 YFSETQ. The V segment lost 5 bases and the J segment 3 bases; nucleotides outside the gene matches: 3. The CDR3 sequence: CASSQQGTDTQYF. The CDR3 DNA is TGCGCCAGCAGTCAACAGGGGACAGATACGCAGTATTTT.

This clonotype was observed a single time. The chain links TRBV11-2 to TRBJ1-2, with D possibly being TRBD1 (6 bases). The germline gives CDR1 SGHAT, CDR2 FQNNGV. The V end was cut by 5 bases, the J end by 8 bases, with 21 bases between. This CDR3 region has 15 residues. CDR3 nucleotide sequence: TGTGCCAGCAGCGACCTATTCAGGGGCGAAGGAGGCTACACCTTC. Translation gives CASSDLFRGEGGYTF.

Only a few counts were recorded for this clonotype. The CDR3 DNA sequence: TGTGCCAGCAGTGCCCCGGGACTAGCCAAAGATACGCAGTATTTT. Protein product: CASSAPGLAKDTQYF. The J gene is TRBJ2-3, the V gene TRBV6-5; TRBD2 matches 9 bases. J lost 5 bases, V lost 5 bases, and 8 bases had no gene match. The CDR3 has 15 residues. Germline V gives CDR1 MNHEY, CDR2 SVGAGI.

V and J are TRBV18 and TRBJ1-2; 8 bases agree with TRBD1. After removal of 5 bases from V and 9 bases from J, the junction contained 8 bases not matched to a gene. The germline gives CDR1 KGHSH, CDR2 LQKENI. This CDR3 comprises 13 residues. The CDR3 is CASSSRDRPSYTF. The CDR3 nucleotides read TGTGCCAGCTCATCCCGGGACAGGCCAAGCTACACCTTC.

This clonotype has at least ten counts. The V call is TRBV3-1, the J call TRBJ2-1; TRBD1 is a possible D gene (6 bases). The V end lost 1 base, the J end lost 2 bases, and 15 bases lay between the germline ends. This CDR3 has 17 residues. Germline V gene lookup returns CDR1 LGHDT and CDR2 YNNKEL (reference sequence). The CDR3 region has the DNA TGTGCCAGCAGCCAAGGACTTGGACAGAACACCTACAATGAGCAGTTCTTC. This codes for CASSQGLGQNTYNEQFF.

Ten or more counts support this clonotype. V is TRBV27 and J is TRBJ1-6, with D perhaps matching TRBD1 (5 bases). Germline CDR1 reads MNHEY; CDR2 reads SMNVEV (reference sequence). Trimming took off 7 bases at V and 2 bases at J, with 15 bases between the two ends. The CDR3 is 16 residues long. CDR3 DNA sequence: TGTGCCAGCAAACGGGGCCAGGGAACCTATAATTCACCCCTCCACTTT. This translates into CASKRGQGTYNSPLHF.

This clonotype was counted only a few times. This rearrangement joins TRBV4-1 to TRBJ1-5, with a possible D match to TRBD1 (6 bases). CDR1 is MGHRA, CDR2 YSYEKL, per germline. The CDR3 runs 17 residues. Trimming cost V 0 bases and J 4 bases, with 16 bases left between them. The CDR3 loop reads CASSQDGGLSQNQPQHF. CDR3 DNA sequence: TGCGCCAGCAGCCAAGATGGGGGGCTCTCCCAAAATCAGCCCCAGCATTTT.

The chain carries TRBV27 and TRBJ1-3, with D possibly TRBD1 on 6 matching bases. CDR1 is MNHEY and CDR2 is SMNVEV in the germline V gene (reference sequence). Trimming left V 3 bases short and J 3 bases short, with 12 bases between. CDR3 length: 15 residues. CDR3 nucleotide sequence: TGTGCCAGCAGTTTTCAGGGGTCTAGTGGAAACACCATATATTTT. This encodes CASSFQGSSGNTIYF.

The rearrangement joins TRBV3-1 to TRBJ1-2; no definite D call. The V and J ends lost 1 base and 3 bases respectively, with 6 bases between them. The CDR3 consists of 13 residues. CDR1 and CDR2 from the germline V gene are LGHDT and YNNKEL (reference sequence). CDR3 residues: CASSQATHYGYTF. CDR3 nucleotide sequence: TGTGCCAGCAGCCAAGCAACTCACTATGGCTACACCTTC.

In DNA form, the CDR3 reads TGTGCCAGCAGTCCCATGGGAGGGCAGGTGAATTCACCCCTCCACTTT. Amino acids: CASSPMGGQVNSPLHF. The chain carries TRBV6-1 and TRBJ1-6; D ambiguous. Germline CDR1 and CDR2: MNHNS and SASEGT. V dropped 5 bases and J dropped 7 bases, with 18 bases sitting between them. The CDR3 totals 16 residues.

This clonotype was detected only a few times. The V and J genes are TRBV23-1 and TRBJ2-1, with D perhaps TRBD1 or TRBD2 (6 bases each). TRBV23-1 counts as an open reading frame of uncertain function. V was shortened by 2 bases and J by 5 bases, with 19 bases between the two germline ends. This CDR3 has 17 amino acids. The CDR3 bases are TGCGCCAGCAGTCAAGTGACAGGCGGGATCACCAACAATGAGCAGTTCTTC. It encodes CASSQVTGGITNNEQFF.

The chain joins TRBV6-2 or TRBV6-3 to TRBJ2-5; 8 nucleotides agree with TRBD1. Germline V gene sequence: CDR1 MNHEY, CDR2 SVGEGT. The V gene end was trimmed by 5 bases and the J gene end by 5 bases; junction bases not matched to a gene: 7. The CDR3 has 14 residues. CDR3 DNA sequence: TGTGCCAGCAGTGAGGACAGGGAAATCGAGACCCAGTACTTC. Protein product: CASSEDREIETQYF.